Listed below are T cell receptor beta chains from one sample, sequenced in a study of T cell responses to AZD1222 COVID-19 vaccine. The assay was immunoSEQ multiplex PCR, and TCRdb's table has in-frame clones only and misses some. In the table there are 130,000 to 150,000 clones, about 90% of which are singletons. The material sequenced was peripheral blood, taken on day 0 of AZD1222 vaccination. The receptors originated from an adult in good health. Both conserved end residues are part of each CDR3. The order of the fields is J gene, D gene, clone size, V gene, CDR3 DNA, CDR3 protein. The D gene is left open where the match is weak. The size of a clone is reported for some rows only, either as once, few or many, or as a class for expanded clones.

TRBJ2-7 | - | - | TRBV9 | TGTGCCAGCAGCGCAACCGGCGGTCATGGGATCTACGAGCAGTACTTC | CASSATGGHGIYEQYF
TRBJ2-3 | - | - | TRBV4-3 | TGCGCCAGCAGCCAAGATCGGGCGGGGGCTTTAACTAGCACAGATACGCAGTATTTT | CASSQDRAGALTSTDTQYF
TRBJ1-1 | TRBD1 | - | TRBV15 | TGTGCCACCAGCAGACAGGGGGGCACTGAAGCTTTCTTT | CATSRQGGTEAFF
TRBJ1-1 | - | - | TRBV24-1 | TGTGCCACCAGTGGACCAGGGGAAGATGAAGCTTTCTTT | CATSGPGEDEAFF
TRBJ1-1 | TRBD1 | - | TRBV18 | TGTGCCAGCTCACCAAATAGTCCCGGGACAGGGGGCGGGATCACTGAAGCTTTCTTT | CASSPNSPGTGGGITEAFF
TRBJ1-5 | - | - | TRBV2 | TGTGCCAGCAGGTACGGGAATCAGCCCCAGCATTTT | CASRYGNQPQHF
TRBJ1-4 | - | - | TRBV3-1/TRBV3-2 | TGTGCCAGCAGCCTACAAGAAAAACTGTTTTTT | CASSLQEKLFF
TRBJ2-7 | TRBD1 | - | TRBV6-2/TRBV6-3 | TGTGCCAGCAGCCAAGGCATCAGGGGGCGCGTCCACGAGCAGTACTTC | CASSQGIRGRVHEQYF
TRBJ2-1 | - | - | TRBV3-1/TRBV3-2 | TGTGCCAGCAGCCAGGTCGATAGGGTGGCACATGAGCAGTTCTTC | CASSQVDRVAHEQFF
TRBJ2-3 | TRBD1 | once | TRBV11-2 | TGTGCCAGCAGCTTAGAGGGACAGGAGCCCACAGATACGCAGTATTTT | CASSLEGQEPTDTQYF
TRBJ2-7 | - | - | TRBV6-2/TRBV6-3 | TGTGCCAGCAGTCCCCAGGGGAAAATCTACGAGCAGTACTTC | CASSPQGKIYEQYF
TRBJ1-3 | - | - | TRBV4-1 | TGCGCCAGCAGCCAAGACCACACTGGAAACACCATATATTTT | CASSQDHTGNTIYF
TRBJ2-1 | TRBD1 | - | TRBV15 | TGTGCCACCAGCAATCCGGGACAGGAGGGGAATGAGCAGTTCTTC | CATSNPGQEGNEQFF
TRBJ1-2 | - | - | TRBV6-5 | TGTGCCAGCAGTTTACAGGGTTTTGGCTACACCTTC | CASSLQGFGYTF
TRBJ1-1 | - | - | TRBV12-2 | TGTGCAAGTCAGGTTTTCAAAGCTTTCTTT | CASQVFKAFF
TRBJ2-5 | TRBD1 | - | TRBV10-3 | TGTGCCATCAGTCCCGGGACAGGCCAAGAGACCCAGTACTTC | CAISPGTGQETQYF
TRBJ2-1 | - | - | TRBV19 | TGTGCCAGTAGTATAGATCAAGCAGGGTATGGTTCGAGACCTCAGTTCTTC | CASSIDQAGYGSRPQFF
TRBJ1-1 | - | - | TRBV29-1 | TGCAGCGTTGCTTCCGGTCGGGTCACTGAAGCTTTCTTT | CSVASGRVTEAFF
TRBJ2-2 | - | - | TRBV7-9 | TGTGCCAGCAGCTTAGAGGCGACGGTGAACACCGGGGAGCTGTTTTTT | CASSLEATVNTGELFF
TRBJ2-7 | TRBD1 | - | TRBV7-2 | TGTGCCAGCAGCATCTCGACAGGGGCCTACGAGCAGTACTTC | CASSISTGAYEQYF